The source of this TCR beta chain is a study of high-grade serous ovarian cancer treatment subgroups. Whole-study results and caveats: Without spatial data, bulk sequencing limits insight into HGSC tumor diversity. The analyses considered CDR3 and ignored CDR1 and CDR2. TCR relatedness rose with neoantigen level and trended with mutation load.

This clone came up once. The target antigen is unknown. Tumor tissue was taken before any definitive surgery or chemotherapy was given. Here immunoSEQ multiplex PCR was the method, and the copy in TCRdb shows in-frame clones only, minus some. The table includes tens of thousands of clones, around 80% detected once. The CDR3 is 18 residues long. Germline V gene sequence: CDR1 SGHTA, CDR2 FQGNSA. The trim removed 1 base at V and 6 bases at J, leaving 13 bases unmatched. Sequencing input: tumor tissue. This receptor was identified in a human donor with high-grade serous ovarian cancer. The chain uses TRBV7-2 and TRBJ2-1; 9 positions match TRBD2. Written as DNA, the CDR3 is TGTGCCAGCAGCTTAGGAGGGGGGGGCGGGAGGGCCACCAATGAGCAGTTCTTC. It codes for CASSLGGGGGRATNEQFF.